The 25 T cell receptor beta chains presented below share a single source sample, sequenced in a study of cytotoxic CD8 clonotypes in ibrutinib-treated CLL. The protocol was immunoSEQ multiplex PCR, while the TCRdb copy is restricted to in-frame clones and leaves out a portion. In the table there are about 49,000 clones, about two thirds of which are singletons. The sequences come from PBMCs, collected after 12 months of ibrutinib treatment. The receptors stem from a human donor with chronic lymphocytic leukemia.

The chain couples TRBV18 to TRBJ1-5; 11 bases align to TRBD1. This CDR3 is 15 amino acids long. Trimming removed 4 bases from V and 4 bases from J; junction bases left unmatched: 3. Germline V gene data show CDR1 as KGHSH and CDR2 as LQKENI. CDR3 in DNA: TGTGCCAGCTCACGAGGGACAGGGGGAAATCAGCCCCAGCATTTT. This codes for CASSRGTGGNQPQHF.

V usage is TRBV10-3 and J usage is TRBJ2-3; weak D call: TRBD2 (7 bases). Germline V gene sequence: CDR1 ENHRY, CDR2 SYGVKD. The CDR3 has 17 amino acids. V lost 10 bases and J 1 base, leaving 24 bases between the germline ends. CDR3 loop: CATGYGGGAGGTDTQYF. The CDR3 nucleotides are TGTGCCACCGGCTACGGAGGGGGGGCCGGTGGCACAGATACGCAGTATTTT.

V usage is TRBV6-1 and J usage is TRBJ1-5; 7 nucleotides line up with TRBD1. The CDR3 runs 16 residues. Germline V gene data show CDR1 as MNHNS and CDR2 as SASEGT. V trimming: 0 bases; J trimming: 2 bases; junction bases outside the gene matches: 4. DNA for the CDR3: TGTGCCAGCAGTGAAGCCGAGGGGGCCGGCAATCAGCCCCAGCATTTT. Protein: CASSEAEGAGNQPQHF.

The chain joins TRBV5-1 to TRBJ2-6, with D perhaps TRBD1 (5 bases). There are 16 residues in the CDR3. With 2 bases removed from V and 0 bases from J, the gap between germline ends came to 9 bases. From germline, CDR1 is SGHRS and CDR2 YFSETQ. This CDR3 reads CASSLGHTSGANVLTF. DNA of the CDR3: TGCGCCAGCAGCTTAGGACACACCTCTGGGGCCAACGTCCTGACTTTC.

The V and J genes are TRBV5-5 and TRBJ1-5; D gene uncertain. The CDR3 is made up of 14 amino acids. Germline loops: CDR1 SGHKS, CDR2 YYEKEE (reference sequence). Trimming removed 3 bases from V and 4 bases from J, with 11 bases in between. CDR3 coding DNA: TGTGCCAGCAGCTATAGGACGGCTAATCAGCCCCAGCATTTT. This sequence encodes CASSYRTANQPQHF.

The CDR3 loop is CASSPGGQSALYGYTF. In nucleotides, the CDR3 is TGTGCCAGCAGCCCAGGAGGGCAATCCGCTCTATATGGCTACACCTTC. The chain joins TRBV7-8 to TRBJ1-2; D is uncertain. This CDR3 has 16 amino acids. Germline V lookup: CDR1 SGHVS, CDR2 FQNEAQ. V dropped 5 bases and J dropped 5 bases, with 21 bases sitting between them.

Only a few counts were recorded for this clone. V gene TRBV11-2 combines with J gene TRBJ1-1; a weak D match, TRBD1 (5 bases). The germline V gene encodes CDR1 SGHAT and CDR2 FQNNGV. The length of the CDR3 is 15 residues. V was cut by 3 bases and J by 9 bases, with 20 bases left in between. CDR3 DNA sequence: TGTGCCAGCAGCTTTTCCCCGGGACCCAGGGATAAAGCTTTCTTT. Amino acid sequence: CASSFSPGPRDKAFF. The full variable domain, in which reference TRBV11-2 and TRBJ1-1 provide the parts outside the CDR3, is EAGVAQSPRYKIIEKRQSVAFWCNPISGHATLYWYQQILGQGPKLLIQFQNNGVVDDSQLPKDRFSAERLKGVDSTLKIQPAKLEDSAVYLCASSFSPGPRDKAFFGQGTRLTVV.

V is TRBV14 and J is TRBJ2-7; D unresolved. The V and J ends lost 4 bases and 1 base respectively, with 11 bases between them. The germline V gene has CDR1 SGHDN and CDR2 FVKESK. This CDR3 spans 14 amino acids. The CDR3 sequence is CASSRRGGSYEQYF. DNA of the CDR3: TGTGCCAGCAGCCGCCGCGGTGGTTCCTACGAGCAGTACTTC.

The rearrangement links TRBV7-3 to TRBJ2-2; D remains ambiguous. CDR1 and CDR2 (germline): SGHTA, FQGTGA. V lost 0 bases and J 3 bases, leaving 5 bases between the germline ends. This CDR3 is built from 14 residues. Here the CDR3 reads CASSLTGYTGELFF. In DNA form, the CDR3 reads TGTGCCAGCAGCTTAACTGGCTACACCGGGGAGCTGTTTTTT.

This rearrangement joins TRBV6-5 to TRBJ1-3; unclear D gene. This CDR3 comprises 14 residues. The ends were cut back, 6 bases at V and 0 bases at J, with 9 bases in the middle. CDR1 is MNHEY, CDR2 SVGAGI, per germline. This chain's CDR3 is CASSLGFSGNTIYF. The DNA of the CDR3 is TGTGCCAGCAGCCTAGGATTCTCTGGAAACACCATATATTTT.

The chain couples TRBV11-2 to TRBJ2-7; 8 bases line up with TRBD1. In germline, CDR1 is SGHAT, CDR2 FQNNGV. V lost 5 bases and J lost 3; bases outside the gene matches: 9. The CDR3 is 15 residues long. CDR3 sequence reads: CASSLWTGMVYEQYF. Here the CDR3 DNA reads TGTGCCAGCAGCCTATGGACAGGGATGGTCTACGAGCAGTACTTC. Together with reference TRBV11-2 and TRBJ2-7, the CDR3 gives the full variable domain: EAGVAQSPRYKIIEKRQSVAFWCNPISGHATLYWYQQILGQGPKLLIQFQNNGVVDDSQLPKDRFSAERLKGVDSTLKIQPAKLEDSAVYLCASSLWTGMVYEQYFGPGTRLTVT.

This clone was counted a few times. The chain links TRBV5-4 to TRBJ2-7, with 10 bases lining up with TRBD1. V gave up 5 bases and J gave up 7 bases; unmatched junction bases: 6. CDR1 is SGHNT, CDR2 YYREEE, per germline (reference sequence). The length of the CDR3 is 13 residues. CDR3 in amino acids: CASSHDRGQEQYF. The CDR3 bases are TGTGCCAGCAGTCACGACAGGGGGCAAGAGCAGTACTTC.

This clone was seen only once. The V call is TRBV11-2, the J call TRBJ1-6, with D hard to call. The germline V and J ends were trimmed by 1 base and 7 bases, with 17 bases remaining between them. The CDR3 length is 17 residues. From germline, CDR1 is SGHAT and CDR2 FQNNGV. CDR3 protein: CASSLAAGGYLNSPLHF. The CDR3 DNA is TGTGCCAGCAGCTTAGCCGCGGGTGGGTACCTAAATTCACCCCTCCACTTT.

V usage is TRBV20-1 and J usage is TRBJ1-1, with D uncertain. This CDR3 comprises 11 residues. V was cut by 2 bases and J by 5 bases, with 6 bases left in between. The V gene's germline CDR1 is DFQATT and CDR2 SNEGSKA (reference sequence). The CDR3 DNA reads as TGCAGTGCTAGAACTTGGACTGAAGCTTTCTTT. Its protein is CSARTWTEAFF.

This clone was seen more than once but under ten times. V and J are TRBV28 and TRBJ2-6; 8 bases match TRBD1. The trim removed 8 bases at V and 0 bases at J, leaving 9 bases unmatched. The CDR3 runs to 17 residues. Germline values: CDR1 MDHEN, CDR2 SYDVKM. CDR3 protein: CASCPGGHSSGANVLTF. CDR3 coding DNA: TGTGCCAGCTGCCCAGGGGGCCATAGCTCTGGGGCCAACGTCCTGACTTTC.

The chain links TRBV2 to TRBJ2-1; 7 nucleotides match TRBD2. Germline V gene data show CDR1 as SNHLY and CDR2 as FYNNEI. The CDR3 sequence is 16 residues long. V was pared by 8 bases and J by 8 bases, with 18 bases of the junction left unmatched. CDR3 protein: CASPRAGGWIGDEQFF. The CDR3 region has the DNA TGTGCCAGCCCACGAGCCGGGGGGTGGATAGGGGATGAGCAGTTCTTC.

J is TRBJ1-3 and V is TRBV28, with 7 bases fitting TRBD1. The CDR3 is 18 amino acids. Trimming removed 6 bases from V and 2 bases from J; junction bases left unmatched: 16. CDR1 is MDHEN and CDR2 is SYDVKM in the germline V gene. CDR3 loop: CASSARGHRGRAGNTIYF. The CDR3 region has the DNA TGTGCCAGCAGCGCGCGTGGCCACAGGGGAAGGGCTGGAAACACCATATATTTT. The whole variable domain, remainder taken from reference TRBV28 and TRBJ1-3, is DVKVTQSSRYLVKRTGEKVFLECVQDMDHENMFWYRQDPGLGLRLIYFSYDVKMKEKGDIPEGYSVSREKKERFSLILESASTNQTSMYLCASSARGHRGRAGNTIYFGEGSWLTVV.

This clone is classed as medium-sized (0.01 to 0.1%). V is TRBV6-5 and J is TRBJ2-1; TRBD1 is a possible D gene (5 bases). V was shortened by 2 bases and J by 2 bases, with 10 bases between the two germline ends. This CDR3 contains 15 residues. Germline V lookup: CDR1 MNHEY, CDR2 SVGAGI. The CDR3 loop is CASSYAGFTYNEQFF. In DNA form, the CDR3 reads TGTGCCAGCAGTTACGCAGGGTTCACCTACAATGAGCAGTTCTTC.

The chain joins TRBV7-3 to TRBJ2-3, with 8 bases lining up with TRBD1. The trim removed 5 bases at V and 1 base at J, leaving 5 bases unmatched. This CDR3 is 15 amino acids long. Germline V gene lookup returns CDR1 SGHTA and CDR2 FQGTGA. This CDR3 reads CASSPSGQGTDTQYF. The CDR3 DNA follows: TGTGCCAGCAGCCCATCGGGACAGGGCACAGATACGCAGTATTTT.

CDR3 nucleotides: TGTGCCAGCAGCTTAGCCCTAGCGGCGAACACCGGGGAGCTGTTTTTT. As protein: CASSLALAANTGELFF. V usage is TRBV11-2 and J usage is TRBJ2-2; 7 bases line up with TRBD2. Germline CDR1 SGHAT, CDR2 FQNNGV. The CDR3 extends over 16 amino acids. The V segment lost 1 base and the J segment 0 bases; nucleotides outside the gene matches: 2.

The rearrangement links TRBV7-2 to TRBJ1-5; D gene unclear. V lost 1 base to trimming and J lost 0 bases, with 13 bases between them. The CDR3 is 17 residues long. Per germline, CDR1 SGHTA and CDR2 FQGNSA. The CDR3 here is CASSLGQWRTSNQPQHF. The CDR3 coding sequence is TGTGCCAGCAGCTTAGGTCAATGGAGGACTAGCAATCAGCCCCAGCATTTT.

The V and J genes are TRBV12-5 and TRBJ1-1; D not certain. The V gene's germline CDR1 is LGHNT and CDR2 FRNRAP. V was clipped by 1 base and J by 8 bases, with 8 bases between them. The CDR3 is made up of 12 amino acids. In DNA form, the CDR3 reads TGTGCTAGTGGTTTGGGAAAATTAGAAGCTTTCTTT. It codes for CASGLGKLEAFF.

The chain couples TRBV10-1 to TRBJ2-7, with D tentatively TRBD1 or TRBD2 (6 bases each). V was cut by 6 bases and J by 5 bases, with 23 bases left in between. This CDR3 spans 16 amino acids. The V gene's germline CDR1 is WNHNN and CDR2 SYGVQD (reference sequence). In DNA, the CDR3 is TGCGCCAGCAGGGGGCCGGGGGCAGGAGTCTGGAACGAGCAGTACTTC. This gives the protein CASRGPGAGVWNEQYF.

This sequence joins TRBV6-5 and TRBJ2-5; no firm D call. This CDR3 has 15 residues. Germline CDR1 and CDR2: MNHEY and SVGAGI. V shed 0 bases and J shed 3 bases, with 11 bases lying between them. CDR3 sequence (DNA): TGTGCCAGCAGTTACTCGGGCAGTGGGGAAGAGACCCAGTACTTC. Encoded protein: CASSYSGSGEETQYF.

J is TRBJ2-7 and V is TRBV19; 8 nucleotides agree with TRBD2. The CDR3 is 14 residues long. V lost 8 bases, J lost 3 bases, and 9 bases stayed unmatched. Germline V gene sequence: CDR1 LNHDA, CDR2 SQIVND (reference sequence). The CDR3 DNA reads TGTGCCAGTTCACTAGCGGCGGATTTCTACGAGCAGTACTTC. Translation: CASSLAADFYEQYF. The variable domain in full, with the rest retrieved from reference TRBV19 and TRBJ2-7, is DGGITQSPKYLFRKEGQNVTLSCEQNLNHDAMYWYRQDPGQGLRLIYYSQIVNDFQKGDIAEGYSVSREKKESFPLTVTSAQKNPTAFYLCASSLAADFYEQYFGPGTRLTVT.